The present TCR beta chain was sequenced within a study of shared clonotypes between healthy human individuals. Method: immunoSEQ multiplex PCR; TCRdb's copy keeps in-frame clones and lacks some. Altogether fewer than 2.5 million clones are present, 80% to 95% being singletons, with the ten largest covering roughly 0.39%. Unmatched junction bases numbered 8, after V lost 1 base and J lost 5 bases. This CDR3 is 16 amino acids long. Germline assignment: CDR1 SGDLS and CDR2 YYNGEE. This clonotype was sampled from a man younger than 35 in good health. Some clones in this sample may be carry-over from other donors' samples. The V and J genes are TRBV9 and TRBJ2-5, with 10 bases identical to TRBD1. Source material: naive CD4+ T cells from PBMCs. Subset given: CD45RA+ positively selected. CDR3 loop: CASSVSRQGAFETQYF. DNA for the CDR3: TGTGCCAGCAGCGTATCGCGACAGGGGGCGTTTGAGACCCAGTACTTC.